Here is one T cell receptor beta chain with its context. Antigen: not known. The source of the sample is a study of CD8+ T cells in alopecia areata. Study results and limitations: In patients, TCRs were shared less clearly than in mice, and HLA may possibly be involved. Lesional tissue from the scalp (especially in alopecia totalis/universalis) showed higher clonality than normal scalp.

As the sequencing template, cDNA was produced by extracting RNA and reverse transcribing it. TCRdb's copy holds only in-frame clones and misses some; the assay was immunoSEQ multiplex PCR. The table has approximately 130,000 clones, around 50% seen once. The sequence was collected from a human donor with alopecia areata. Material for sequencing was NKG2D-low CD8+ T cells sorted from blood.

CDR3 in DNA: TGCAGCGTTGGACACCTAAACACTGAAGCTTTCTTT. This encodes CSVGHLNTEAFF. The chain employs TRBV29-1 and TRBJ1-1; D is unclear. CDR3 size: 12 residues. Trimming stripped 4 bases from V and 2 bases from J, with 8 bases between. Germline-derived CDR1 and CDR2 are SQVTM and ANQGSEA.